These 5 T cell receptor beta chains originate from one sample sequenced in a study of shared clonotypes between healthy human individuals. Profiled with immunoSEQ multiplex PCR; TCRdb holds only in-frame clones, not every one. This repertoire shows over a million clones, around 82% found once; its top ten account for roughly 0.56%. The sample comprised memory CD4+ T cells from PBMCs. The subset is: CD45RA-negative fraction. These TCRs come from a man aged 18 to 29 in good health. Some clones in this sample may be carry-over from other donors' samples.

A word on this clone: Other DNA sequences in the same sample also yield this CDR3. The V gene is TRBV5-1, the J gene TRBJ1-1, with 9 bases lining up with TRBD1. The germline gives CDR1 SGHRS, CDR2 YFSETQ. The CDR3 has 14 residues. Trimming cost V 5 bases and J 4 bases; bases outside gene matches: 6. The CDR3 is CASRRTGDSTEAFF. The CDR3 nucleotides read TGCGCCAGCAGACGGACAGGGGATAGCACTGAAGCTTTCTTT.

The chain links TRBV5-4 to TRBJ2-5; 13 bases line up with TRBD2. The CDR3 runs 16 residues. The ends lost 4 bases at V and 1 base at J; junction bases unmatched: 4. Germline CDR1 reads SGHNT; CDR2 reads YYREEE (reference sequence). The CDR3, as DNA: TGTGCCAGCAGCCAGGGACTAGCGGGATTCCAAGAGACCCAGTACTTC. As protein: CASSQGLAGFQETQYF.

V usage is TRBV11-3 and J usage is TRBJ2-2, with a possible D match to TRBD2 (7 bases). Germline CDR1 is SGHNT and CDR2 is YENEEA. Trimming pared 5 bases from V and 4 bases from J, leaving 14 bases between. The CDR3 is 15 amino acids. CDR3 sequence reads: CASSPTGGFTGELFF. CDR3 DNA sequence: TGTGCCAGCAGCCCGACGGGGGGCTTCACCGGGGAGCTGTTTTTT.

This clone was seen a few times. The chain combines TRBV6-1 with TRBJ1-5; D may be TRBD1 (5 bases). The germline V gene encodes CDR1 MNHNS and CDR2 SASEGT. Trimming removed 2 bases from V and 13 bases from J, with 9 bases in between. The CDR3 is made up of 11 amino acids. CDR3 in DNA: TGTGCCAGCAGTGAAATCAGGGCTCAGCATTTT. As protein: CASSEIRAQHF.

The chain is built from TRBV6-5 and TRBJ2-1; 10 bases agree with TRBD2. Trimming took 2 bases from V and 5 from J; bases not matched to a gene: 3. The CDR3 has 15 amino acids. Germline V gene data show CDR1 as MNHEY and CDR2 as SVGAGI. CDR3 amino acids: CASSYKAGGDNEQFF. In nucleotides, the CDR3 is TGTGCCAGCAGTTACAAAGCGGGAGGGGACAATGAGCAGTTCTTC.